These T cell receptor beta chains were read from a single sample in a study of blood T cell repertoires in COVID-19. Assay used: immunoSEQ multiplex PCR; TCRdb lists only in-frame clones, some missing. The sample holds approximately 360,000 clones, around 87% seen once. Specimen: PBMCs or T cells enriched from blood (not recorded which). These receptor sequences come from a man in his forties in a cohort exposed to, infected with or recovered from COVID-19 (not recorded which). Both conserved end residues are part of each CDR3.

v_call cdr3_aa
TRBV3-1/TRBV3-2 CASSQGSGTPNYEQYF
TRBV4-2 CASSQEFGQGLGYTF
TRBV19 CASSPAGQGVGGFSGNTIYF
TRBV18 CASSPDAGRDTQYF
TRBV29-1 CSVADRYNQPQHF
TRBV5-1 CASSFRTGVPGELFF
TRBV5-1 CASSLGQTNEKLFF
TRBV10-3 CAISSAAYEQYF
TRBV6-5 CASSRTPYEQYF
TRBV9 CATKQGVDTGELFF
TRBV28 CASSGGGKNTGELFF
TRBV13 CASSYSGAPYNEQFF
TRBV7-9 CASSPLGWGTGNEQFF
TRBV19 CASSPGQGPAFF
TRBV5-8 CASSPTGRRNTIYF
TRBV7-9 CASSASGGLSYEQYF
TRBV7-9 CASSSSGRFHNEQFF
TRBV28 CASSLTGPPYEQYF
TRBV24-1 CATSENRGLSGELFF
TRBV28 CASSSPSGRGYEQYF
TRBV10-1 CASSEFRVGSPLHF
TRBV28 CASREYTGTVAKNIQYF
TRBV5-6 CASSLGQASAPLHF
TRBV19 CASSTGGRGVETQYF
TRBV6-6 CASSQGGGNYGYTF
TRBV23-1 CASSHTKRNTGELFF
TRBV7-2 CASSLGDRNTGELFF
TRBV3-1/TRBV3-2 CASTHTPTGNEKLFF
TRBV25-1 CASRTRGVGSYNEQFF
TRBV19 CASSRPGTGNYGYTF
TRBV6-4 CASSRGEGTEAFF
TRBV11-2 CASSLALTFSGNTIYF
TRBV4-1 CASSQDRTYSGNTIYF
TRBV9 CASSRTGSPYEQYF
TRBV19 CASSIGRPGTVQETQYF
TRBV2 CASSRIRLGQGSTEAFF
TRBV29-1 CSAGGAQETQYF
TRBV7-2 CASSSGVWAGELFF
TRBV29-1 CSVTGNLNTEAFF
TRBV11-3 CASSSTTGGRGEQFF
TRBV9 CASSDGQGKNIQYF
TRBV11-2 CASSLAQGVSYEQYF
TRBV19 CASKLTDYQPQHF
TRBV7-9 CASSQPGSTDTQYF
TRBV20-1 CSASGTGGYTF